This T cell receptor (beta chain) was obtained from a study of CD8+CD57+ T cells in acquired aplastic anemia. Study as a whole: Mean yield of DNA from sorted CD4+ and CD8+ cells was 3 to 3.5 ug. The study obtained roughly 10 million reads on average for CD4+ cells from healthy donors. Study-wide findings and caveats: Simpson's diversity of CD8+ cells was not significantly different in patients compared with controls. Patients and controls shared just under 30 CD8+ CDR3 sequences.

Genomic DNA templated the TCR beta VDJ and CDR3 profiling. Using its own MiXCR run on the reads, TCRdb lists one record per CDR3 protein. The table records around 230,000 distinct CDR3 sequences, roughly 55% of them present only once. CDR3 size: 16 residues. The J segment lost 0 bases and the V segment lost 6 bases, leaving 11 bases of the junction unmatched. Germline values: CDR1 MNHEY, CDR2 SMNVEV (reference sequence). In this sample, this clonotype turned up many times. Its antigen is still unknown. This TCR was recovered from a human donor in good health. The sequencing input was sorted CD4+, CD8+, or CD8+CD57+ T cells (not recorded which) from PBMCs. The chain is built from TRBV27 and TRBJ2-7; 7 positions agree with TRBD2. The CDR3: CASRPLSGMGSYEQYF. CDR3 in DNA: TGTGCCAGCAGGCCCCTAAGCGGGATGGGCTCCTACGAGCAGTACTTC.